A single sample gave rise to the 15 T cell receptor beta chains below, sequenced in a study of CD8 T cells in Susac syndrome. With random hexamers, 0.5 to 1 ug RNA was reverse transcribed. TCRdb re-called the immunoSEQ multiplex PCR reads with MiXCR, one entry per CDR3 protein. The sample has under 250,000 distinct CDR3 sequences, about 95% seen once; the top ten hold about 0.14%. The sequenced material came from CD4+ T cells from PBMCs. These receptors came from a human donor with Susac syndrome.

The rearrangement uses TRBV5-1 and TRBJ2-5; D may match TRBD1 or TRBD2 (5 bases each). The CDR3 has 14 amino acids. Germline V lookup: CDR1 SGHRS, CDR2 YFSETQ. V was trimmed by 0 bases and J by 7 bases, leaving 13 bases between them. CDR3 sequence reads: CASSLGDARGTQYF. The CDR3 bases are TGCGCCAGCAGCTTGGGGGACGCCCGGGGGACCCAGTACTTC.

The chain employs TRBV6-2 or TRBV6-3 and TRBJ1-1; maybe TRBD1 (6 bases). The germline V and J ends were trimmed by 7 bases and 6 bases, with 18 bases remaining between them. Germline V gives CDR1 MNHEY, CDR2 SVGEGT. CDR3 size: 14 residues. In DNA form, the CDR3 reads TGTGCCAGCACCTTCCTGGGGGGCGAAGCTGAAGCTTTCTTT. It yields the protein CASTFLGGEAEAFF.

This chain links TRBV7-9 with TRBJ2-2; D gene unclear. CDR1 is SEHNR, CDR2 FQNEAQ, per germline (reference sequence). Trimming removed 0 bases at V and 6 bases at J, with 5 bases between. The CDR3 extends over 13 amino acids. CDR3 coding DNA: TGTGCCAGCAGCTTAGCACAAGCCGGGGAGCTGTTTTTT. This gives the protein CASSLAQAGELFF.

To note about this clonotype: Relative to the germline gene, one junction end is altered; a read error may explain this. The chain's CDR3 is CSARGSGMRAFF. The CDR3 bases are TGCAGTGCGAGAGGTTCAGGCATGCGGGCTTTCTTT. The genes are TRBV20-1 and TRBJ1-1; D gene uncertain. Per the germline V gene, CDR1 is DFQATT and CDR2 is SNEGSKA (reference sequence). CDR3 length: 12 residues.

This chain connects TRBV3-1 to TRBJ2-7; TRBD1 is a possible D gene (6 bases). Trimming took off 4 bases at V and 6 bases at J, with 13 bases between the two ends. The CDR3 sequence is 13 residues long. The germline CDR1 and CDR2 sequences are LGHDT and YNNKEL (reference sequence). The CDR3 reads CASSPRGGSEQYF. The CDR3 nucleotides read TGTGCCAGCAGCCCCCGTGGGGGCTCCGAGCAGTACTTC.

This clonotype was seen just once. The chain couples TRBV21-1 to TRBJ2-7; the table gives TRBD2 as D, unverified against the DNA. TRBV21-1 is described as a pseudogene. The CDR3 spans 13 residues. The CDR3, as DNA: TGTGCCAGCAGCCAGAAGGGCCGCGACGAGCAGTACTTC. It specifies CASSQKGRDEQYF.

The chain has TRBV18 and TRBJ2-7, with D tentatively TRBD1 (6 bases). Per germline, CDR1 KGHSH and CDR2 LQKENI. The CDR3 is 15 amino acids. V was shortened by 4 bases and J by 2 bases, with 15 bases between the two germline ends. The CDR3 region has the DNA TGTGCCAGCTCACGGGGGCCTCCACCAACCTACGAGCAGTACTTC. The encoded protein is CASSRGPPPTYEQYF. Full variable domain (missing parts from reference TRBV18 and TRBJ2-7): NAGVMQNPRHLVRRRGQEARLRCSPMKGHSHVYWYRQLPEEGLKFMVYLQKENIIDESGMPKERFSAEFPKEGPSILRIQQVVRGDSAAYFCASSRGPPPTYEQYFGPGTRLTVT.

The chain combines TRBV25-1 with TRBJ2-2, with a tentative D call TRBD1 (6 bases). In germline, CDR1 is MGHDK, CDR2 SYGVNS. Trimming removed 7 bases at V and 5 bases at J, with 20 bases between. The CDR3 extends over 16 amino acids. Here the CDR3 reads CASMARGARGTGELFF. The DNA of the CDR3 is TGTGCCAGCATGGCCAGGGGAGCGCGTGGAACCGGGGAGCTGTTTTTT.

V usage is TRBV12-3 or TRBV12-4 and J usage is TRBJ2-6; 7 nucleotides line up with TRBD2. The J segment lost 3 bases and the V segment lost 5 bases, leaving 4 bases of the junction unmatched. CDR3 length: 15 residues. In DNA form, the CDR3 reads TGTGCCAGCAGTCCGGGAGGTGGTGGGGCCAACGTCCTGACTTTC. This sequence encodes CASSPGGGGANVLTF.

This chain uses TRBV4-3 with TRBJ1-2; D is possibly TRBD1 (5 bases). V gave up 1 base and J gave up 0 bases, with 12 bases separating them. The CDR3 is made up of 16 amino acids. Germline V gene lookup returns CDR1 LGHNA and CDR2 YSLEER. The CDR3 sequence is CASSQGVGQANYGYTF. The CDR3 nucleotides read TGCGCCAGCAGCCAAGGGGTGGGGCAAGCTAACTATGGCTACACCTTC.

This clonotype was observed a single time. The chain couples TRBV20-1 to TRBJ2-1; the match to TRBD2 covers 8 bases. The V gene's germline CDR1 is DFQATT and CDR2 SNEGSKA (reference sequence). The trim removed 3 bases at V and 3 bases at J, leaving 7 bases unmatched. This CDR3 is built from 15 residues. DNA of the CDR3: TGCAGTGCTAGCCGGGGGGGCTCGGACTACAATGAGCAGTTCTTC. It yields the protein CSASRGGSDYNEQFF.

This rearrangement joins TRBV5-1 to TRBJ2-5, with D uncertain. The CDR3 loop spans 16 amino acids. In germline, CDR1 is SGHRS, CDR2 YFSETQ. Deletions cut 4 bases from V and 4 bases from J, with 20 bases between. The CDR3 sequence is CASSPDLDGHGETQYF. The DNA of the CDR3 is TGCGCCAGCAGCCCTGATTTGGATGGGCATGGAGAGACCCAGTACTTC.

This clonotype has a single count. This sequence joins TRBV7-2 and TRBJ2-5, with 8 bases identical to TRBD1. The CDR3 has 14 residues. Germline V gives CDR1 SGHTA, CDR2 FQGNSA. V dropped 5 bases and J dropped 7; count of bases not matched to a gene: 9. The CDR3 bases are TGTGCCAGCAGCACCTCCAGACAGGGGCGGACCCAGTACTTC. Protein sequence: CASSTSRQGRTQYF.

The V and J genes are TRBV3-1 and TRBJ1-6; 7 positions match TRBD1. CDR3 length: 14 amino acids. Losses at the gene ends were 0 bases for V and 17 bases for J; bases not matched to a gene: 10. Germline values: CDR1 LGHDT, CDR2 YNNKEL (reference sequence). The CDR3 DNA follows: TGTGCCAGCAGCCAAGATTTTGAGGGGGCCCTAATCCACTTT. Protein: CASSQDFEGALIHF.

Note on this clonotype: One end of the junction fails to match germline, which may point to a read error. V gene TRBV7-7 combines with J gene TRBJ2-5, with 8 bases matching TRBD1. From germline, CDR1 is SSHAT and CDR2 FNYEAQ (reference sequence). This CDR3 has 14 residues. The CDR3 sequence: CASSTDRAGETQYF. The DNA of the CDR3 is TGTGCTAGCAGCACGGACAGGGCCGGAGAGACCCAGTACTTC.